This TCR beta chain originates from a study of T-cell memory formation after mild COVID-19 (dated by TCRdb to 2020 to 2023). General notes on the study: TCR sequence clusters from the two donors were largely donor specific. T-cell clones expanding and contracting after mild COVID-19 in a couple of donors were tracked by longitudinal TCRalpha and TCRbeta repertoire sequencing. The cohort comprised two young, previously healthy adult volunteers, one female and one male.

Ficoll-Paque density gradient centrifugation was the method used to isolate PBMCs. Sequencing used an Illumina NovaSeq 6000. TCRalpha and TCRbeta cDNA libraries were constructed by 5'RACE with constant-segment primers, with sample barcodes and unique molecular identifiers being introduced. Trizol reagent was used to extract RNA from every sample. Libraries were amplified in two PCR steps, with a second sample barcode and Illumina TruSeq adapters added in the second step. Libraries were sequenced on an Illumina NovaSeq with 2 x 150 bp paired-end reads. The authors' analysis ran thus. The reads were demultiplexed and collapsed into UMI-guided consensus sequences using migec v1.2.7. With mixcr v2.1.11, UMI consensuses were aligned to TRA and TRB V and J templates and assembled into clonotypes. Expanded or contracted clonotypes were those called significant by both edgeR and NoisET, with noise models trained on biological replicates. edgeR calls used a false discovery rate-adjusted p below 0.01 and a log2 fold-change threshold of 1. As an exploratory analysis of dynamics, max-normalized trajectories of the 1000 most abundant clonotypes were examined by PCA with hierarchical clustering. Each responding clone was given a CD4 or CD8 phenotype based on the CD4+ and CD8+ repertoires, which had been sequenced separately. TCRdb reanalyzed the raw reads on its own, using fastp at Q25 for trimming and MiXCR for clone calling, and kept in-frame beta chains. Rows with a matching CDR3 protein are joined into one entry that keeps the most common DNA and genes. TCRdb's processing, not the authors' own work, is the source of the V and J calls. The sample has fewer than 200,000 distinct CDR3 sequences on record, 10% to 15% of them singletons. 2.5% to 3.5% of the sample is taken by the ten largest.

On the study overall, not on this receptor specifically: Some responding clones were detected in pre-infection memory, which suggested that pre-existing cross-reactive memory T cells had joined the SARS-CoV-2 response. SARS-CoV-2 specificity was not confirmed for the second-wave clones peaking on day 37. Contracting CD4+ clones were found mainly in CM and EM memory subsets, while CD8+ clones were enriched in EMRA. The study covered only two mild cases, and larger cohorts including severe cases with pre-infection samples were considered necessary. Clones that contracted from day 15 to 85 showed balanced CD4/CD8 phenotypes, whereas a second wave of clones that expanded from day 15 to 37 leaned towards CD4+.

As encoded in the germline V gene (reference sequence), CDR1 is DFQATT while CDR2 is SNEGSKA. The CDR3, cysteine through phenylalanine, is 11 amino acids long. The retained sequence is limited to the CDR3, 33 bases, with the frame set at the first base. Of note for this clonotype: Its binding antigen is unknown. No quality values exist for individual bases; no much larger clone is one base distant.

Input material: PBMCs or a T cell subset sorted from them (not recorded which). The rearranged segments are TRBV20-1 and TRBJ2-5; 9 middle bases align to TRBD1. The source is a man aged 18 to 30 who had mild COVID-19 (a few samples of this study predate the infection). The sample titles of this study are shuffled in the database, so cell type and time point are left out; the donor was told from shared clones. Here the CDR3 is given as CSIGTGETQYF. The base sequence is TGCAGCATTGGGACAGGGGAGACCCAGTACTTC.